The TCR beta chain under discussion was sequenced for a study of blood T cell repertoires in COVID-19 (dated by TCRdb to 2018 to 2021). For the wider study: Collaborator samples came from the United States, Italy and Spain and covered acute and convalescent phases of COVID-19. The material from the prospective study consisted of cDNA or gDNA derived from T cells, B-cell-depleted T cells, or PBMCs. Deeply sampled blood TCRbeta repertoires from subjects exposed to, actively infected with, or recovered from COVID-19 were included in the dataset. The repertoires were released in a freely available public database meant as a resource for research on the immune response to SARS-CoV-2. Samples came from the ongoing ImmuneRACE study (first 160 participants) plus 1,254 subjects from 6 global collaborators. Nearly every sample came with metadata listing a de-identified subject ID, COVID-19 status, age in years and sex. Where HLA class I and class II types were available, the types were taken from metadata supplied by the sample provider, not from assay-based typing. The study at large found these results: The quantity of clinical and demographic metadata differed by source and by participant and was supplied without curation.

With regard to this clone: What this receptor recognizes is not known. No much larger clone exists at a distance of one base, and base qualities are not known.

TCRbeta CDR3 regions were amplified from genomic DNA using the immunoSEQ Assay, a bias-controlled multiplex PCR. The published analysis was carried out like this. The number of nucleated cells in each sample was estimated from the amplification of reference gene primers within the assay. Sequence reads were collapsed and filtered to measure the absolute abundance of every unique TCRbeta CDR3 rearrangement. For each sample, productive Simpson clonality was calculated by taking the square root of Simpson's diversity index across productive rearrangements. TCRdb retrieved this table from immuneACCESS and kept in-frame rearrangements only. Not all clones are present; in checked studies, unresolved V genes account for under half, and no reason is known for the remainder. The D gene and trimming were derived from the DNA, and the V and J assignments and clone size from that table. This sample has 60,000 to 70,000 clones in its table, and 70% to 90% of those were observed once. About a tenth of the sample comes from the top ten.

Trimming at the junction amounts to 3 bases on V and 5 bases on J, and the germline ends lie 13 bases apart. The CDR3 numbers 14 residues from cysteine through phenylalanine. The entry retains the CDR3 DNA only, 42 bases that are in frame from base 1. The germline V gene encodes CDR1 MNHEY and CDR2 SMNVEV (reference sequence). Participants in the prospective study were enrolled through a virtual design, were aged about 18 to 89 years, and lived in about 25 United States geographic areas. To assign participants to cohorts, the prospective study relied on clinical history that participants themselves reported in a screening survey and a study questionnaire. Recovered participants in ImmuneRACE Cohort 3 were defined by two consecutive negative NP/OP PCR tests, clearance by a healthcare professional, or resolution of symptoms. Mobile phlebotomists in the prospective study collected whole blood, serum and a nasopharyngeal or oropharyngeal swab from every participant. Participants in the prospective study had the option to provide additional blood draws and questionnaires over a roughly two-month period. Blood samples from the prospective study were shipped frozen or at room temperature prior to DNA extraction.

This receptor was taken from a middle-aged woman who had recovered from COVID-19. In this chain, TRBV27 is recombined with TRBJ1-1; TRBD1 is perhaps the D gene, given 5 matching bases. The specimen was PBMCs or T cells enriched from blood (not recorded which). Here the CDR3 is given as CASSFSPQVTEAFF. The nucleotide sequence is TGTGCCAGCAGTTTTTCCCCACAGGTTACTGAAGCTTTCTTT.